Described below is a single TCR beta chain sequence and its context. The Seattle site enrolled patients during active infection and followed them longitudinally. V shed 5 bases and J 4 bases; nucleotides not matched to a gene: 8. This CDR3 has 15 amino acids. Germline CDR1 reads ENHRY; CDR2 reads SYGVKD. The data were obtained in a study of blood T cell repertoires in COVID-19. Overall study: Acute and convalescent COVID-19 samples came from the United States, Italy and Spain. The cDNA or gDNA used as material had been derived from T cells, B-cell-depleted T cells, or PBMCs.

How the authors handled the data: Reference gene primer amplification gave estimated nucleated cell counts. Sequencing used immunoSEQ multiplex PCR; TCRdb keeps in-frame clones, though not all of them. V, J and clone size are those of that table, while D and trimming were read from the DNA. There are about 220,000 clones in the sample; almost 85% occur only once, and roughly 2.2% lies in the top ten. V is TRBV10-3 and J is TRBJ1-1; 9 bases line up with TRBD1. Sequenced sample: peripheral blood. The source is a woman in her 70s with COVID-19, enrolled during active disease. CDR3 bases: TGTGCCATCAGTTTCCGGGACAGGGAGGGCACTGAAGCTTTCTTT. Its translation is CAISFRDREGTEAFF.